The TCR beta chain under discussion was sequenced for a study of metastatic and nonmetastatic thyroid tumors. Study-wide context: Repertoires of blood and of tissue (tumor or nodule) from malignant and benign thyroid patients were compared. General study results and limits: Benign nodules reportedly had significantly lower TCR beta diversity than malignant thyroid tumors in blood and tumor.

The CDR3 runs 15 residues. V lost 6 bases, J lost 12 bases, and 21 bases lay in between. The V gene's germline CDR1 is PRHDT and CDR2 FYEKMQ (reference sequence). This clone is deemed medium-sized. Its matching antigen is unknown. No treatment of any kind had been given to any patient before thyroid surgery. As processed by the authors: Clinicopathological groups of papillary thyroid cancer showed CDR3 differences that were used to build a distant-metastasis classifier. TCRdb used MiXCR to call clones anew from the PCR reads. The V and J calls, along with clone size, are taken from TCRdb and not from the paper's own processing. This table holds tens of thousands of clones, 20% to 30% found once.

Sequences were obtained from blood. The gene calls are TRBV13 and TRBJ1-6; possibly TRBD1 for D (6 bases). The TCR comes from a female donor with papillary thyroid cancer or a benign thyroid nodule (not recorded which). Some clones in this sample may be carry-over from other donors' samples. Written as DNA, the CDR3 is TGTGCCAGCAGACTTACCGGGACATCCTCAGGACCCCTCCACTTT. Translated: CASRLTGTSSGPLHF. Together with reference TRBV13 and TRBJ1-6, the CDR3 gives the full variable domain: AAGVIQSPRHLIKEKRETATLKCYPIPRHDTVYWYQQGPGQDPQFLISFYEKMQSDKGSIPDRFSAQQFSDYHSELNMSSLELGDSALYFCASRLTGTSSGPLHFGNGTRLTVT.